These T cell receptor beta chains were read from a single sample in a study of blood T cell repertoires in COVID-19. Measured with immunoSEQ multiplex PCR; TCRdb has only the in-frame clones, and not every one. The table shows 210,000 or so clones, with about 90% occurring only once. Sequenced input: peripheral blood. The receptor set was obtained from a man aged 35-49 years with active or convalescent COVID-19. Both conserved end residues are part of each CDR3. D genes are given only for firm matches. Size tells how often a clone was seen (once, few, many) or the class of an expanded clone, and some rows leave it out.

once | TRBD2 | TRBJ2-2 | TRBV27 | CATSPLSGRYGGELFF | TGTGCCACCAGTCCCCTGAGCGGGAGGTACGGCGGGGAGCTGTTTTTT
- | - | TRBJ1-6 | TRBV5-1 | CASSLFGQGSSPLHF | TGCGCCAGCAGCTTGTTCGGGCAGGGGAGTTCACCCCTCCACTTT
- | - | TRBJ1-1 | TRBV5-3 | CARSSEQETNTEAFF | TGTGCCAGAAGCTCGGAACAGGAAACCAACACTGAAGCTTTCTTT
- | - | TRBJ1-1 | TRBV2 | CASMREINTEAFF | TGTGCCAGCATGCGAGAAATCAACACTGAAGCTTTCTTT
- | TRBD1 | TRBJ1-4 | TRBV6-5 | CASRSQGLNEKLFF | TGTGCCAGCAGGTCACAGGGGTTAAATGAAAAACTGTTTTTT
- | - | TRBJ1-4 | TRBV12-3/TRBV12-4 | CASSSGINEKLFF | TGTGCCAGCAGTTCGGGAATTAATGAAAAACTGTTTTTT
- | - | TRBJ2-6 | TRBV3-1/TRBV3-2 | CASSQRGANVLTF | TGTGCCAGCAGCCAGCGGGGGGCCAACGTCCTGACTTTC
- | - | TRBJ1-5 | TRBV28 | CASGQLNQPQHF | TGTGCCAGCGGACAGCTCAATCAGCCCCAGCATTTT
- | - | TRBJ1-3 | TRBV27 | CASSLSNSFTGNTIYF | TGTGCCAGCAGTTTATCGAACAGCTTTACTGGAAACACCATATATTTT
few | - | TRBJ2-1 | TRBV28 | CASSSRERFNNEQFF | TGTGCCAGCAGTTCCAGGGAACGCTTTAACAATGAGCAGTTCTTC
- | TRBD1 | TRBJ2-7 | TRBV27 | CASSSLAGQGGGEQYF | TGTGCCAGCAGTTCTTTGGCCGGACAGGGAGGAGGCGAGCAGTACTTC
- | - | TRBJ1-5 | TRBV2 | CASSERGHISNQPQHF | TGTGCCAGCAGTGAACGGGGACACATTAGCAATCAGCCCCAGCATTTT
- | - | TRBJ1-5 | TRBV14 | CASSQQGYHSNQPQHF | TGTGCCAGCAGCCAGCAGGGCTACCATAGCAATCAGCCCCAGCATTTT
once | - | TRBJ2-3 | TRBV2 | CASSDSSLGDTQYF | TGTGCCAGCAGTGATAGTAGCCTGGGAGATACGCAGTATTTT
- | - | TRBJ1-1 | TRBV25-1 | CASSEQGPGTEAFF | TGTGCCAGCAGTGAACAAGGCCCGGGCACTGAAGCTTTCTTT
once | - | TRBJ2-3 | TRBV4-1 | CASSQEGSGSTDTQYF | TGCGCCAGCAGCCAAGAAGGTAGCGGCAGCACAGATACGCAGTATTTT
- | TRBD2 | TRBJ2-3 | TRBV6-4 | CASSETSGGADTQYF | TGTGCCAGCAGTGAGACTAGCGGGGGGGCAGATACGCAGTATTTT
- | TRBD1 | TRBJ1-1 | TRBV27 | CASSLQGTVGTEAFF | TGTGCCAGCAGTTTACAAGGGACAGTTGGGACTGAAGCTTTCTTT
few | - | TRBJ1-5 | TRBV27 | CASSLYGGVTGNQPQHF | TGTGCCAGCAGTTTATACGGCGGGGTAACAGGCAATCAGCCCCAGCATTTT
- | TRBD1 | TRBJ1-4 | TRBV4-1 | CASSQGAAGGEKLFF | TGCGCCAGCAGCCAAGGTGCCGCAGGGGGAGAAAAACTGTTTTTT
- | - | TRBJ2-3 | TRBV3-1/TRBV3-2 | CASSPPNYNRRDTQYF | TGTGCCAGCAGCCCCCCTAACTACAACAGGCGGGATACGCAGTATTTT
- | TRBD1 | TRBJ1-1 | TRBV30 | CAWSAQGTENTEAFF | TGTGCCTGGAGTGCACAGGGGACAGAGAACACTGAAGCTTTCTTT
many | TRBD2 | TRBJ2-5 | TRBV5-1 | CASRTGLAGGETQYF | TGCGCCAGCAGAACCGGACTAGCGGGGGGGGAGACCCAGTACTTC
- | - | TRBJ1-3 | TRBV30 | CAWTLGALGNTIYF | TGTGCCTGGACCCTAGGGGCGCTTGGAAACACCATATATTTT
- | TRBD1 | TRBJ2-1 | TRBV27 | CASRHRDRALGEQFF | TGTGCCAGCAGACACCGGGACAGGGCGCTTGGAGAGCAGTTCTTC
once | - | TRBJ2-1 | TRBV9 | CASSANRVAEQFF | TGTGCCAGCAGTGCCAACAGGGTGGCTGAGCAGTTCTTC
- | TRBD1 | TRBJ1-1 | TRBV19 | CATCTRDRVLGNTEAFF | TGTGCCACCTGTACCCGGGACAGGGTTCTGGGGAACACTGAAGCTTTCTTT
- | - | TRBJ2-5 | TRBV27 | CASSSPGFKTQYF | TGTGCCAGCAGTTCCCCAGGATTTAAGACCCAGTACTTC
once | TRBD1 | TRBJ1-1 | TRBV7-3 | CASSLESGTGANTEAFF | TGTGCCAGCAGCTTAGAATCGGGGACAGGGGCAAACACTGAAGCTTTCTTT
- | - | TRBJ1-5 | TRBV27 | CATWGRGAGQPQHF | TGTGCCACCTGGGGGAGGGGCGCCGGTCAGCCCCAGCATTTT
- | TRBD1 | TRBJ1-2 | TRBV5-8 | CASSFGQGAAFYDYTF | TGTGCCAGCAGCTTTGGACAGGGGGCTGCCTTTTATGACTACACCTTC
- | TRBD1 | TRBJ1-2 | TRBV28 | CASSSGQGRNYGYTF | TGTGCCAGCAGTTCCGGACAGGGTCGAAACTATGGCTACACCTTC
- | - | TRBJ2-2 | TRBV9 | CASSVAGGGAPGELFF | TGTGCCAGCAGCGTAGCTGGTGGGGGGGCCCCCGGGGAGCTGTTTTTT
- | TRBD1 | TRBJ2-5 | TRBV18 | CASSPGQLETQYF | TGTGCCAGCTCACCGGGACAGTTAGAGACCCAGTACTTC
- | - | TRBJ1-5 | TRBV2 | CASSDINQPQHF | TGTGCCAGCAGTGACATCAATCAGCCCCAGCATTTT
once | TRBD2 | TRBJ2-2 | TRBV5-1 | CASSLTPGLATGELFF | TGCGCCAGCAGCCTGACCCCGGGACTAGCTACCGGGGAGCTGTTTTTT
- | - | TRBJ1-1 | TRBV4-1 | CASSQVAQTPYEAFF | TGCGCCAGCAGCCAAGTTGCACAGACCCCGTATGAAGCTTTCTTT
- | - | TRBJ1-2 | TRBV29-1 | CSVTTQGTPRGYTF | TGCAGCGTAACCACCCAAGGGACACCAAGGGGCTACACCTTC
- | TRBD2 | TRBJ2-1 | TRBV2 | CASSETSGSREQFF | TGTGCCAGCAGTGAGACTAGCGGGAGTCGTGAGCAGTTCTTC
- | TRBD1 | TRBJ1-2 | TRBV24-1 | CATSEGTGGVDGYTF | TGTGCCACCAGTGAGGGAACAGGGGGAGTTGATGGCTACACCTTC
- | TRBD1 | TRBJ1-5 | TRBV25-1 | CASSPGQGANQPQHF | TGTGCCAGCAGTCCGGGACAGGGGGCGAATCAGCCCCAGCATTTT
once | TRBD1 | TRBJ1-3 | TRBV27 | CASSPQGSAGNTIYF | TGTGCCAGCAGTCCACAGGGGTCGGCTGGAAACACCATATATTTT
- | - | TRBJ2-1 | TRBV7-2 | CASSSYGGNEQFF | TGTGCCAGCAGCTCCTACGGGGGCAATGAGCAGTTCTTC
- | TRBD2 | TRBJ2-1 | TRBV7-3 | CASSQRTSGGALEQFF | TGTGCCAGCAGCCAAAGGACTAGCGGGGGGGCCCTTGAGCAGTTCTTC
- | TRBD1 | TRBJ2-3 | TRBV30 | CAWSSGGLSTDTQYF | TGTGCCTGGAGTTCAGGGGGTCTTAGCACAGATACGCAGTATTTT
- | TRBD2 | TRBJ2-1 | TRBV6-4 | CASSATSGSYNEQFF | TGTGCCAGCAGTGCGACTAGCGGGTCGTACAATGAGCAGTTCTTC
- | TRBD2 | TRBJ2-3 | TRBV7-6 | CASSRGLAGQDTQYF | TGTGCCAGCAGTCGGGGACTAGCGGGCCAGGATACGCAGTATTTT
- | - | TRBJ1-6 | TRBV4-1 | CASSQKGLLRSSYNSPLHF | TGCGCCAGCAGCCAAAAGGGACTGCTAAGGAGCTCCTATAATTCACCCCTCCACTTT
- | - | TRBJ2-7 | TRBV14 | CASSRPRGTAFYEQYF | TGTGCCAGCAGCCGCCCTCGGGGGACAGCTTTCTACGAGCAGTACTTC
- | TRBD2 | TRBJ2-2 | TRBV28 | CASSLGLAGTGELFF | TGTGCCAGCAGTTTGGGACTAGCGGGCACCGGGGAGCTGTTTTTT